Detailed here is one T cell receptor (beta chain). Antigen: not known. The data were taken from a study of blood T cells in healthy people across ages. V was pared by 5 bases and J by 3 bases, with 14 bases between. From germline, CDR1 is SGHVS and CDR2 FQNEAQ. The CDR3 length is 14 residues. Next came a second PCR, run for about 7 to 12 cycles, which used a sample-barcoded 5' primer along with a J-beta primer mix. Tagging of each cDNA molecule was performed by a template-switch adaptor with 12 random nucleotides. MiXCR was run by TCRdb on the 5' RACE reads, yielding one entry per CDR3 protein. The sample comprises roughly 800,000 distinct CDR3 sequences, roughly 60% of which are singletons, and approximately 20% rests with the top ten. Study-level findings and limits: The diversity estimates, figures obtained from one million T cells, were considered underestimates.

The study drew donors from healthy Caucasian individuals in Russia aged about 6 to 95. Isolated per sample were at least 7 million PBMCs. Source material: blood. The TCR sequence derives from a young man in good health. The chain links TRBV7-8 to TRBJ2-7, with no clear D. The CDR3 loop is CASSPSAASYEQYF. In DNA, the CDR3 is TGTGCCAGCAGCCCCTCGGCCGCAAGCTACGAGCAGTACTTC.